This T cell receptor beta chain was sequenced in a study of beta chain features in type 1 diabetes. Whole-study findings and limits: Among patients with Type 1 diabetes, TCRB CDR3s were moderately but significantly shorter in every one of the four CD4+ subsets.

There are a few counts of this clone. Its target is unknown. Every isolated RNA sample was fully reverse transcribed, so sequencing captured expressed TCRB transcripts. Approximately 3.7 million reads per sample on average were obtained from naive, central memory and regulatory T cell samples. Sequenced by immunoSEQ multiplex PCR; TCRdb stores in-frame clones only, minus some. The profile shows 130,000 to 150,000 clones, about 13% of them singletons. The source of this sequence is a man aged 18 to 35 with type 1 diabetes. The sequenced sample consisted of central memory CD4+ T cells from blood.

The CDR3 sequence is CASDEQVEQYF. CDR3 DNA: TGTGCCAGCGATGAACAGGTGGAGCAGTACTTC. The V and J genes are TRBV11-2 and TRBJ2-7; the D gene is possibly TRBD1 (5 bases). The CDR3 spans 11 residues. The germline V gene has CDR1 SGHAT and CDR2 FQNNGV. The V end lost 8 bases, the J end lost 7 bases, and 12 bases lay between the germline ends.